This T cell receptor beta chain was obtained from a study of T cell responses to AZD1222 COVID-19 vaccine. At the level of the study: Some second doses came at about 4 weeks and others at about 12 weeks; these were pooled. Regarding the study as a whole: In a largely white British group with more females than males, clonal diversity was possibly underestimated.

A remark on this clone: Antigen unknown.

V trimming: 4 bases; J trimming: 4 bases; junction bases outside the gene matches: 2. The CDR3 spans 13 residues. Germline V lookup: CDR1 SGHRS, CDR2 YFSETQ. TCRdb's copy holds only in-frame clones and misses some; the assay was immunoSEQ multiplex PCR. The repertoire consists of about 140,000 clones, with roughly 89% occurring once and the leading ten covering about 5.5%. The receptor was isolated from an adult in good health. Sequences were derived from peripheral blood, sampled on day 0 of AZD1222 vaccination. This sequence joins TRBV5-1 and TRBJ2-1; TRBD1 aligns across 7 bases. As DNA, the CDR3 is TGCGCCAGCAGCACGGGACAGTACAATGAGCAGTTCTTC. It is translated as CASSTGQYNEQFF. The full variable domain, with the rest looked up from reference TRBV5-1 and TRBJ2-1, is KAGVTQTPRYLIKTRGQQVTLSCSPISGHRSVSWYQQTPGQGLQFLFEYFSETQRNKGNFPGRFSGRQFSNSRSEMNVSTLELGDSALYLCASSTGQYNEQFFGPGTRLTVL.